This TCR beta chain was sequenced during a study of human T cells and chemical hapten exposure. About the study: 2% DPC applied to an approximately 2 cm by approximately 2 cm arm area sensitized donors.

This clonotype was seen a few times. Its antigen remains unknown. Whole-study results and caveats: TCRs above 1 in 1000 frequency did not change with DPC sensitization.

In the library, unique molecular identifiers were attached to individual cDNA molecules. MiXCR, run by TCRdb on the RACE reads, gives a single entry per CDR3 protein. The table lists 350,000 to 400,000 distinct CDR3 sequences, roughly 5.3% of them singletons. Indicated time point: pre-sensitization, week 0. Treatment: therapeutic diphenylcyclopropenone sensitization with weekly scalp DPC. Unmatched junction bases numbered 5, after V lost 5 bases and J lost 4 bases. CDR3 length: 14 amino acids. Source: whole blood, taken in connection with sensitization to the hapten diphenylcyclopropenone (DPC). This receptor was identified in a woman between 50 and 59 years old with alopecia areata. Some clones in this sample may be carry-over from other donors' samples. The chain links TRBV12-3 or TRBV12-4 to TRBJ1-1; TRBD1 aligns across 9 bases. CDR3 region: CASSPTGGSTEAFF. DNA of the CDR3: TGTGCCAGCAGTCCGACAGGGGGTAGCACTGAAGCTTTCTTT.